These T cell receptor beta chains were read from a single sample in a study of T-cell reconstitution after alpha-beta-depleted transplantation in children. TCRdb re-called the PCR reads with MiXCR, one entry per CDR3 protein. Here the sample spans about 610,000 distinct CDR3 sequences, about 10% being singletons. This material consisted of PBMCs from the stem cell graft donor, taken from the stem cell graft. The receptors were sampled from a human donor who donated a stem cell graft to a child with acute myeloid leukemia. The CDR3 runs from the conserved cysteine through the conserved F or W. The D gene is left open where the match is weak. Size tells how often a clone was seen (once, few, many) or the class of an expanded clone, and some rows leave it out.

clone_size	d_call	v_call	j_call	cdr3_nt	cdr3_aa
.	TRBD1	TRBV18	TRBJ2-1	TGTGCCAGCTCACCGTTCCGGGACAGGGACCACAATGAGCAGTTCTTC	CASSPFRDRDHNEQFF
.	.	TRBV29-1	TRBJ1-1	TGCAGCGGAGACAGTCGAACTGAAGCTTTCTTT	CSGDSRTEAFF
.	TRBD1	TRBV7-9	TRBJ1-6	TGTGCCAGCAGCTGGAAAGGGACAGGGGATTCACCCCTCCACTTT	CASSWKGTGDSPLHF
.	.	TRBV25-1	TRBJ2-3	TGTGCCAGCAGTGACCGCAGGCGTAACTTCACAGATACGCAGTATTTT	CASSDRRRNFTDTQYF
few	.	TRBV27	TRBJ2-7	TGTGCCAGCGGGTCTATGGGGAGGCCCGTGAGTGAGCAGTACTTC	CASGSMGRPVSEQYF
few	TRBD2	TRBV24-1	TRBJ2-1	TGTGCCACCAGTGACCCCCGACTAGCGGGAGGTATGAATGAGCAGTTCTTC	CATSDPRLAGGMNEQFF
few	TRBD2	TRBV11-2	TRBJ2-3	TGTGCCAGCAGCTCCCAGTTGGCTAGCGGGACCAAGGCAGATACGCAGTATTTT	CASSSQLASGTKADTQYF
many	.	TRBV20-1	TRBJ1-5	TGCAGTGCTAGATCCTTTTTAGGGGCTAAAAGGGGCAATCAGCCCCAGCATTTT	CSARSFLGAKRGNQPQHF
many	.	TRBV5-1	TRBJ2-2	TGCGCCAGCAGCTTGCTGTCCACCGTGAACACCGGGGAGCTGTTTTTT	CASSLLSTVNTGELFF
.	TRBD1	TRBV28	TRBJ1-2	TGTGCCAGCAGTCCCGGGACAGGGAGCTATGGCTACACCTTC	CASSPGTGSYGYTF
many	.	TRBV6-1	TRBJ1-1	TGTGCCAGCAGTGAATTAGGGTGGGACACTGAAGCTTTCTTT	CASSELGWDTEAFF
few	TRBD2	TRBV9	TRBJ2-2	TGTGCCAGCAGCGTAGCCCTAGCGGGAGTGATCGCCGGGGAGCTGTTTTTT	CASSVALAGVIAGELFF
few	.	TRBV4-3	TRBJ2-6	TGCGCCAGCAGCCTCTCCATAACTGGGGCCAACGTCCTGACTTTC	CASSLSITGANVLTF
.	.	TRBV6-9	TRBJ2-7	TGTGCCAGCAGTATTAGAGTCCCAGGGCGGCACTACGAGCAGTACTTC	CASSIRVPGRHYEQYF
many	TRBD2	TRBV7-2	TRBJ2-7	TGTGCCAGCAGCTTAGATCGTGGGGGAGGGTACGAGCAGTACTTC	CASSLDRGGGYEQYF
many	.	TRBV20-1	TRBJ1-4	TGCAGTGCCTCCGGTGGTGTAGCTAATGAAAAACTGTTTTTT	CSASGGVANEKLFF
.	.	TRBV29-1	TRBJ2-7	TGCAGCGTTGTCCGGCAGGGCAAAATCTACGAGCAGTACTTC	CSVVRQGKIYEQYF
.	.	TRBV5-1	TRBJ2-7	TGCGCCAGCAGCTTCGGGACCTGGGAGGAGCAGTACTTC	CASSFGTWEEQYF
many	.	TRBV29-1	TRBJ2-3	TGCAGCGTCCCGGGGCGGCGGGGAGATACGCAGTATTTT	CSVPGRRGDTQYF
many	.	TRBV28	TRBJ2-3	TGTGCCAGCCTATCAAATGTAGGGAGCAGTGGAGATACGCAGTATTTT	CASLSNVGSSGDTQYF
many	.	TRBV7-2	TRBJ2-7	TGTGCCAGCAGCTTAGGGACTTTTTACGAGCAGTACTTC	CASSLGTFYEQYF
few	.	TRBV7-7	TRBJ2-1	TGTGCTAGCAGCCCTCAGGGGTATGAGCAGTTCTTC	CASSPQGYEQFF
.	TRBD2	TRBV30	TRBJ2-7	TGTGCCTGGAAGAGACTAGCGGAAGCCCACGAGCAGTACTTC	CAWKRLAEAHEQYF
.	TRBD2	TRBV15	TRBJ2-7	TGTGCCACCAGCAGAGAGATGGGAGGGGAGGGCGAGCAGTACTTC	CATSREMGGEGEQYF
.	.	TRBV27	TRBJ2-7	TGTGCCAGCAGTTCCAAGATAGGGCAGAGCTCCTACGAGCAGTACTTC	CASSSKIGQSSYEQYF
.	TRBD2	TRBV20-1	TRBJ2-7	TGCAGTGCTAGTCTCCCGGGAGGGCCTCGAGAGCAGTACTTC	CSASLPGGPREQYF
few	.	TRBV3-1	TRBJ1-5	TGTGCCAGCAGCCAAGATAGAAGGGTAGAACAGCCCCAGCATTTT	CASSQDRRVEQPQHF
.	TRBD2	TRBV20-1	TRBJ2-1	TGCAGTGCTAGATCAACAATTACAGCGGGAGGGAAATCGGGTGAGCAGTTCTTC	CSARSTITAGGKSGEQFF
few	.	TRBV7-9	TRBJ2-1	TGTGCCAGCAGCTTAGGCCTAGCGACCAATGAGCAGTTCTTC	CASSLGLATNEQFF
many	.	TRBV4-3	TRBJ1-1	TGCGCCAGCAGCCAGGCCCGGACAGCCAACACTGAAGCTTTCTTT	CASSQARTANTEAFF
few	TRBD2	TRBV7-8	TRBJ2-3	TGTGCCAGCAGCCCCCGGGAGGGCCTAGATACGCAGTATTTT	CASSPREGLDTQYF
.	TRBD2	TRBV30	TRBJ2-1	TGTGCCTCCCCGGGACTAGCGGTCTACAATGAGCAGTTCTTC	CASPGLAVYNEQFF
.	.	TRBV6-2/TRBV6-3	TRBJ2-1	TGTGCCAGACCCAGGGGAAACAATGAGCAGTTCTTC	CARPRGNNEQFF
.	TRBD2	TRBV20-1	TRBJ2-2	TGCAGTGCTAGCCCCGGGGCGGGACTAGCGGGTGGAGGGGAGCTGTTTTTT	CSASPGAGLAGGGELFF
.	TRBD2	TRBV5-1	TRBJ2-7	TGCGCCAGCAGCTCCCTACTTAGGACTAGCGGGAGCTCCTACGAGCAGTACTTC	CASSSLLRTSGSSYEQYF
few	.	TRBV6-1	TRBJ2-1	TGTGCCAGCAGCCGGACTCTCTACAATGAGCAGTTCTTC	CASSRTLYNEQFF
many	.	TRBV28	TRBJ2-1	TGTGCCAGCAGTCCACAAAGGGGGGGTAGAGATGAGCAGTTCTTC	CASSPQRGGRDEQFF
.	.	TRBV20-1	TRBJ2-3	TGCAGTGCTCCACGCCCTCCCACAGATACGCAGTATTTT	CSAPRPPTDTQYF
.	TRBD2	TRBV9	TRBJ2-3	TGTGCCAGCAGCGCCCGGACTAGAGCAGATACGCAGTATTTT	CASSARTRADTQYF
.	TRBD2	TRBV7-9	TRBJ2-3	TGTGCCAGCAGCTTTCTAGCGGGAGGGCTTGTGGCAGATACGCAGTATTTT	CASSFLAGGLVADTQYF
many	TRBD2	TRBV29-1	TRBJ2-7	TGCAGCCCCGTGGGACTAGCGGGAGAAAGGTCCTACGAGCAGTACTTC	CSPVGLAGERSYEQYF
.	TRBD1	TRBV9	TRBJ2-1	TGTGCCAGCAGCGTGGCGGGACAGGGCGGTGGGCAGTTCTTC	CASSVAGQGGGQFF
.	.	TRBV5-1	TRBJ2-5	TGCGCCAGCGGCCCTAAGGAGACCCAGTACTTC	CASGPKETQYF
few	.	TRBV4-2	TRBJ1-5	TGTGCCAGCAGCCAAGAATCTGGGGCAAATCAGCCCCAGCATTTT	CASSQESGANQPQHF
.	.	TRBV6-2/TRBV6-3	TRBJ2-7	TGTGCCAGCAGGCCCACCTCCGGAGTGTTAGGCTACGAGCAGTACTTC	CASRPTSGVLGYEQYF
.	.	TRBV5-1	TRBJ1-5	TGCGCCAGCAGCTTGACAGGGTTTCAGCCCCAGCATTTT	CASSLTGFQPQHF
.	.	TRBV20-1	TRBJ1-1	TGCAGTGCTGCTTCGGGGGGCAGGGAAGCTTTCTTT	CSAASGGREAFF
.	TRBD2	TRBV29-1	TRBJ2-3	TGCAGCGATGTGACTAGCGGGAGAGAGCCAGATACGCAGTATTTT	CSDVTSGREPDTQYF
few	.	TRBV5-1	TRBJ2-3	TGCGCCAGCAGCTTGGACGGCCACAGGAGCACAGATACGCAGTATTTT	CASSLDGHRSTDTQYF
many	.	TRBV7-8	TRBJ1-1	TGTGCCAGCAGCTTAGATCAGGGCACTGAAGCTTTCTTT	CASSLDQGTEAFF
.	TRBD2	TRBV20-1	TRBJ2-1	TGCAGTGCCATCCCGGGACTAGCGGGTACGGGGATTAGCTCCTACAATGAGCAGTTCTTC	CSAIPGLAGTGISSYNEQFF
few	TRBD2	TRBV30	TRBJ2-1	TGTGCCTGGAGAAGACTAGCGGGAGGAGGGAATGAGCAGTTCTTC	CAWRRLAGGGNEQFF
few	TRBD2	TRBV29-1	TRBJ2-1	TGCAGCGTTGAAGGGGGGAGCGGGAGGGCCAACAATGAGCAGTTCTTC	CSVEGGSGRANNEQFF
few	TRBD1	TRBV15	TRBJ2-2	TGTGCCACCAGCGGATTGTTAGGGACAGTTGGATCGAGGGGCGGGGAGCTGTTTTTT	CATSGLLGTVGSRGGELFF
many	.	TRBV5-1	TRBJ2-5	TGCGCCAGCAGCAGCTCCGGGACACCCCAAGAGACCCAGTACTTC	CASSSSGTPQETQYF
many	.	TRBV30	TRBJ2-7	TGTGCCTGGACCACAGGTGGAGGCTACGAGCAGTACTTC	CAWTTGGGYEQYF
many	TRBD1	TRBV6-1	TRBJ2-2	TGTGCCAGCAGTCCCCGGGGGACAGGTGAAAACACCGGGGAGCTGTTTTTT	CASSPRGTGENTGELFF
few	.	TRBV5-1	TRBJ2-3	TGCGCCAGCAGCACAACTAGTACCAGCACAGATACGCAGTATTTT	CASSTTSTSTDTQYF